The sequence of this T cell receptor beta chain was determined in a study of regulatory T cells in long-lasting Graves disease. General observations from the study: The number of shared public clonotypes was higher in persistent patients (about 2,700) than new patients (966).

This clonotype was recorded at least ten times. Its antigen is not identified. TCR beta libraries were built with iRepertoire HTBI primers and Arm-PCR of CDR3 regions. TCRdb analysed the multiplex PCR reads with MiXCR anew, one entry per CDR3 protein. The sample lists fewer than 600,000 distinct CDR3 sequences, 20% to 25% occurring once. Time point here: persistent/refractory GD, antithyroid drugs over 5 years with positive TRAb. PBMC RNA was the source of the TCR library. The source material was peripheral blood mononuclear cells (PBMCs), sampled when the disease was refractory, from a patient treated with antithyroid drugs. This receptor was obtained from a female donor with Graves disease.

The CDR3 is CASSLVAQGNTEAFF. CDR3 bases: TGTGCCAGCAGCTTAGTCGCACAGGGGAACACTGAAGCTTTCTTT. V is TRBV7-2 and J is TRBJ1-1; D might be TRBD1 (6 bases). The CDR3 contains 15 residues. Trimming cost V 1 base and J 1 base, with 10 bases left between them. The germline gives CDR1 SGHTA, CDR2 FQGNSA.